The 9 T cell receptor beta chains below were found in one sample sequenced in a study of blood T cell repertoires in COVID-19. Produced via immunoSEQ multiplex PCR; TCRdb's table is partial and in-frame only. The sample records around 120,000 clones, around 83% being singletons. The sample was peripheral blood. The receptors originated from a man older than 75 with active or convalescent COVID-19.

This chain links TRBV29-1 with TRBJ2-1; 13 bases agree with TRBD2. This CDR3 has 15 amino acids. Germline V gene sequence: CDR1 SQVTM, CDR2 ANQGSEA. The J segment lost 7 bases and the V segment lost 6 bases, leaving 9 bases of the junction unmatched. The CDR3 DNA sequence: TGCAGCGTCTCTACTAGCGGGGGGGCATTGAATGAGCAGTTCTTC. Protein: CSVSTSGGALNEQFF.

This clone occurred once. J is TRBJ1-4 and V is TRBV7-9; 12 bases fit TRBD1. The CDR3 runs 15 residues. The germline V gene has CDR1 SEHNR and CDR2 FQNEAQ (reference sequence). V trimming: 5 bases; J trimming: 7 bases; junction bases outside the gene matches: 5. In nucleotides, the CDR3 is TGTGCCAGCAGCCCTGGGACAGGGGGCGCTGAAAAACTGTTTTTT. Its translation: CASSPGTGGAEKLFF.

The chain links TRBV6-6 to TRBJ1-5; 9 positions match TRBD1. The CDR3 extends over 15 amino acids. Germline CDR1 is MNHNY and CDR2 is SVGAGI (reference sequence). Trimming cost V 6 bases and J 5 bases; bases outside gene matches: 8. CDR3 sequence reads: CASSMGQGKYQPQHF. The CDR3 DNA sequence: TGTGCCAGCAGCATGGGACAGGGCAAGTATCAGCCCCAGCATTTT.

This chain links TRBV30 with TRBJ1-5; no clear D. The CDR3 has 14 amino acids. The V and J ends lost 3 bases and 1 base respectively, with 10 bases between them. Germline lookup yields CDR1 GTSNPN and CDR2 SVGIG (reference sequence). CDR3: CAWSPPVSNQPQHF. Written as DNA, the CDR3 is TGTGCCTGGAGCCCCCCCGTGAGCAATCAGCCCCAGCATTTT.

This clone turned up a few times. The CDR3, as DNA: TGTGCCAGCAGCTCGGGACAGGGCTATGGCTACACCTTC. It encodes CASSSGQGYGYTF. The chain employs TRBV7-2 and TRBJ1-2; TRBD1 matches 9 bases. V trimming: 4 bases; J trimming: 4 bases; junction bases outside the gene matches: 1. Germline loops: CDR1 SGHTA, CDR2 FQGNSA. The length of the CDR3 is 13 residues. Full variable domain (remainder filled in from reference TRBV7-2 and TRBJ1-2): GAGVSQSPSNKVTEKGKDVELRCDPISGHTALYWYRQSLGQGLEFLIYFQGNSAPDKSGLPSDRFSAERTGGSVSTLTIQRTQQEDSAVYLCASSSGQGYGYTFGSGTRLTVV.

This clone was found a few times. V and J are TRBV28 and TRBJ1-5; 9 nucleotides match TRBD1. CDR1 and CDR2 from the germline V gene are MDHEN and SYDVKM. CDR3 size: 15 residues. With 5 bases clipped from V and 7 bases from J, the junction kept 9 bases outside the gene matches. The CDR3, as DNA: TGTGCCAGCAGTCCCGGGGACAGGGTTAGGCAGCCCCAGCATTTT. Amino acids: CASSPGDRVRQPQHF.

The chain has TRBV6-2 or TRBV6-3 and TRBJ1-5, with a tentative D call TRBD1 (5 bases). The CDR3 runs 14 residues. CDR1 is MNHEY, CDR2 SVGEGT, per germline. V was pared by 3 bases and J by 2 bases, with 8 bases between. CDR3 in DNA: TGTGCCAGCAGTTATGCGGGGGGCAATCAGCCCCAGCATTTT. Amino acids: CASSYAGGNQPQHF.

The chain is built from TRBV27 and TRBJ1-2; 8 bases align to TRBD1. CDR1 is MNHEY, CDR2 SMNVEV, per germline (reference sequence). V lost 6 bases, J lost 7 bases, and 7 bases stayed unmatched. The CDR3 runs to 13 residues. The DNA of the CDR3 is TGTGCCAGCAGGATTACAGGGGGGGGTGGCTACACCTTC. This translates into CASRITGGGGYTF.

This clone has just one count. The chain employs TRBV14 and TRBJ2-7; 7 bases match TRBD2. CDR3 length: 13 residues. The trim removed 2 bases at V and 6 bases at J, leaving 4 bases unmatched. Germline loops: CDR1 SGHDN, CDR2 FVKESK. The CDR3 is CASSQLGGGEQYF. The CDR3 coding sequence is TGTGCCAGCAGCCAACTTGGGGGGGGCGAGCAGTACTTC.